A selection of T cell receptor beta chains follows, all from one sample in a study of vaccination effects on CD4 cells after COVID-19. Clones were read by immunoSEQ multiplex PCR, and TCRdb kept only the in-frame ones, dropping some. The sample contains some 40,000 clones, just under 75% of which appear only once. These receptors have no known antigen. The specimen was CD4+ T cells from PBMCs cultured with a peptide pool, collected before COVID-19 vaccination. The receptors come from a human donor who had a prior SARS-CoV-2 infection. Each CDR3 is given with its conserved first and last residue. A D gene is named only where the DNA matches it firmly. Some rows have no size entry. The others give once, few or many, or a class for an expanded clone.

clone size	J gene	D gene	V gene	CDR3 DNA	CDR3 protein
NA	TRBJ1-2	NA	TRBV7-8	TGTGCCAGCAGCCGACAGAAAACAAACTATGGCTACACCTTC	CASSRQKTNYGYTF
few	TRBJ2-2	NA	TRBV24-1	TGTGCCACCAGTGATTGGAGCGGCGCGAACACCGGGGAGCTGTTTTTT	CATSDWSGANTGELFF
NA	TRBJ2-5	TRBD2	TRBV27	TGTGCCAGCACGGACCCCGGGGGGGAGACCCAGTACTTC	CASTDPGGETQYF
NA	TRBJ1-2	NA	TRBV7-5	TGTGCCAGAAGCTTAGTAGGGGGGGACGCTACCCACTATTGGGGCTACACCTTC	CARSLVGGDATHYWGYTF
NA	TRBJ2-5	NA	TRBV7-6	TGTGCCAGCAGCTTAGTTAAAGCCCGGCAAGAGACCCAGTACTTC	CASSLVKARQETQYF
NA	TRBJ1-1	NA	TRBV5-1	TGCGCCAGCGGTATGGACAGCCGGGAAGGCACTGAAGCTTTCTTT	CASGMDSREGTEAFF
NA	TRBJ1-2	TRBD1	TRBV6-5	TGTGCCAGCAGTCTGGGACAGGGGTTTTATGGCTACACCTTC	CASSLGQGFYGYTF
NA	TRBJ2-3	NA	TRBV7-2	TGTGCCAGCAGCTGGGGTGGCACAGATACGCAGTATTTT	CASSWGGTDTQYF
NA	TRBJ2-2	TRBD2	TRBV4-1	TGCGCCAGCAGCCGCGTAGCGGGGGGGCCGGGCACCGGGGAGCTGTTTTTT	CASSRVAGGPGTGELFF
few	TRBJ2-7	NA	TRBV5-4	TGTGCCAGCAGTTTCCCAGCCTCCTACGAGCAGTACTTC	CASSFPASYEQYF
NA	TRBJ1-2	NA	TRBV12-5	TGTGCTAGTGGTTTGGTATCGGCGCTGGGGGCTGGCTACACCTTC	CASGLVSALGAGYTF
once	TRBJ2-1	TRBD1	TRBV6-1	TGTGCCAGCAGTGATTACAGGGGAAATGGTGCGTTCTTC	CASSDYRGNGAFF
NA	TRBJ1-5	NA	TRBV18	TGTGCCAGCTCACATTCCGTATCGGGGGCTGATCAGCCCCAGCATTTT	CASSHSVSGADQPQHF
once	TRBJ2-5	NA	TRBV24-1	TGTGCCACCAGTGTGCGTCAGGGGCGAGATGAGACCCAGTACTTC	CATSVRQGRDETQYF
NA	TRBJ2-3	NA	TRBV5-4	TGTGCCAGCAGCTTGCAGGGCACAGATACGCAGTATTTT	CASSLQGTDTQYF
NA	TRBJ2-1	NA	TRBV19	TGTGCCAGTAGCCACCAGGGCGGGTTGGACAATGAGCAGTTCTTC	CASSHQGGLDNEQFF
NA	TRBJ1-4	NA	TRBV29-1	TGCAGCGTTGAAGATGGCAGGGGTAATGAAAAACTGTTTTTT	CSVEDGRGNEKLFF
few	TRBJ2-7	NA	TRBV19	TGTGCCAGTAGTAAGGCCGAAACCTACGAGCAGTACTTC	CASSKAETYEQYF
NA	TRBJ1-2	NA	TRBV4-2	TGTGCCAGCAGCCAAGATAGGCAGGAAGGGCACTATGGCTACACCTTC	CASSQDRQEGHYGYTF
few	TRBJ2-5	NA	TRBV7-3	TGTGCCAGCAGCTTTGGGGCGCGGGAGACCCAGTACTTC	CASSFGARETQYF
NA	TRBJ1-2	NA	TRBV5-4	TGTGCCAGCAGCTTTACCGCGGTCTATGGCTACACCTTC	CASSFTAVYGYTF
few	TRBJ1-5	NA	TRBV4-1	TGCGCCAGCAGCCAAGATCCATATCAGCCCCAGCATTTT	CASSQDPYQPQHF
NA	TRBJ1-4	NA	TRBV3-1/TRBV3-2	TGTGCCAGCAGCCTGGGAGCCGTTGGAAAACTGTTTTTT	CASSLGAVGKLFF